This is a list of T cell receptor beta chains from one sample in a study of cytomegalovirus exposure and HLA in healthy donors. Measured with immunoSEQ multiplex PCR; TCRdb has only the in-frame clones, and not every one. The table lists about 88,000 clones. The material sequenced was PBMCs. The receptors come from a girl aged 10-17 years in good health and CMV-seropositive. Each CDR3 is given with its conserved first and last residue. A D gene is named only where the DNA matches it firmly.

CASRLFDRGPLGYTF,TGTGCCAGTAGGTTGTTTGACAGGGGGCCCCTTGGCTACACCTTC,TRBV19,TRBJ1-2,TRBD1,15
CASSELLISGNTIYF,TGTGCCAGCAGTGAGTTATTAATCTCTGGAAACACCATATATTTT,TRBV2,TRBJ1-3,-,15
CASSPTNRDTDTQYF,TGTGCCAGCAGCCCGACCAACAGGGATACAGATACGCAGTATTTT,TRBV7-3,TRBJ2-3,-,15
CAIATGTASYEQYF,TGTGCCATCGCAACCGGGACAGCGTCCTACGAGCAGTACTTC,TRBV10-3,TRBJ2-7,TRBD1,14
CASSSGTGGQANYGYTF,TGTGCCAGCAGCTCGGGGACAGGGGGCCAAGCTAACTATGGCTACACCTTC,TRBV11-2,TRBJ1-2,TRBD1,17
CASSPGTAVGTQYF,TGTGCCAGCTCTCCAGGGACAGCAGTCGGGACCCAGTACTTC,TRBV18,TRBJ2-5,TRBD1,14
CASSPGTSGTSLQETQYF,TGTGCCAGCAGCCCCGGGACTAGCGGGACCTCACTCCAAGAGACCCAGTACTTC,TRBV14,TRBJ2-5,TRBD2,18
CASSFSGQGPGELFF,TGTGCCAGCAGCTTTAGCGGACAGGGTCCCGGGGAGCTGTTTTTT,TRBV7-9,TRBJ2-2,TRBD1,15
CATRGGSGHTEAFF,TGTGCCACCCGCGGGGGCTCTGGCCACACTGAAGCTTTCTTT,TRBV19,TRBJ1-1,-,14
CASSVGHTNYGYTF,TGTGCCAGCAGCGTCGGACATACTAACTATGGCTACACCTTC,TRBV9,TRBJ1-2,-,14
CASSFGGGGRLEEAFF,TGTGCCAGCAGCTTCGGCGGGGGGGGACGACTGGAGGAAGCTTTCTTT,TRBV7-3,TRBJ1-1,-,16
CASSLTQGDNSPLHF,TGCGCCAGCAGCCTAACCCAGGGGGATAATTCACCCCTCCACTTT,TRBV4-1,TRBJ1-6,TRBD1,15
CASSGGTNTDTQYF,TGTGCCAGCAGCGGGGGGACTAACACAGATACGCAGTATTTT,TRBV9,TRBJ2-3,TRBD2,14
CASSPSEDTEAFF,TGTGCCAGCTCACCGAGCGAAGACACTGAAGCTTTCTTT,TRBV18,TRBJ1-1,-,13
CASSLARDNSPLHF,TGTGCCAGCAGCTTAGCACGGGATAATTCACCCCTCCACTTT,TRBV7-9,TRBJ1-6,-,14
CATGRGWTEAFF,TGTGCCACCGGGAGGGGCTGGACTGAAGCTTTCTTT,TRBV15,TRBJ1-1,-,12
CASSLIVATAWYEQYF,TGTGCCAGCAGTTTAATTGTAGCAACCGCTTGGTACGAGCAGTACTTC,TRBV27,TRBJ2-7,-,16
CASSPPVRIRNNEQFF,TGTGCCAGCAGTCCGCCCGTCCGTATCAGGAACAATGAGCAGTTCTTC,TRBV27,TRBJ2-1,-,16
CASSSFPGGDNEQFF,TGCGCCAGCAGCTCCTTCCCGGGGGGCGACAATGAGCAGTTCTTC,TRBV5-1,TRBJ2-1,-,15
CASSPWDSTTDTQYF,TGCGCCAGCAGCCCATGGGACAGCACCACAGATACGCAGTATTTT,TRBV5-1,TRBJ2-3,TRBD1,15
CASSILHGQGGNSPLHF,TGTGCCAGTAGTATACTCCACGGACAGGGTGGAAATTCACCCCTCCACTTT,TRBV19,TRBJ1-6,TRBD1,17
CASSDGDINQPQHF,TGTGCCAGCAGCGACGGGGATATCAATCAGCCCCAGCATTTT,TRBV9,TRBJ1-5,-,14
CASSPLNEKLFF,TGTGCCAGCAGCCCCCTGAATGAAAAACTGTTTTTT,TRBV7-9,TRBJ1-4,-,12
CASSAFIDFNTEAFF,TGTGCCAGCAGCGCTTTCATCGACTTTAACACTGAAGCTTTCTTT,TRBV7-9,TRBJ1-1,-,15
CATRDSVVQETQYF,TGTGCCACCAGGGACAGCGTAGTTCAAGAGACCCAGTACTTC,TRBV6-1,TRBJ2-5,TRBD1,14
CASSLGAGTGELFF,TGTGCCAGCAGCTTAGGCGCGGGCACCGGGGAGCTGTTTTTT,TRBV11-2,TRBJ2-2,-,14
CASSSPGQVYYGYTF,TGTGCCAGCAGCTCCCCAGGACAGGTTTACTATGGCTACACCTTC,TRBV9,TRBJ1-2,TRBD1,15
CATSGDRGKYNSPLHF,TGTGCCACCAGCGGAGACAGGGGCAAGTATAATTCACCCCTCCACTTT,TRBV15,TRBJ1-6,TRBD1,16
CASSLTEYNSPLHF,TGTGCCAGCAGCTTGACAGAGTATAATTCACCCCTCCACTTT,TRBV5-4,TRBJ1-6,-,14
CASSQVGTGSYGYTF,TGCGCCAGCAGCCAAGTAGGGACAGGGAGCTATGGCTACACCTTC,TRBV4-1,TRBJ1-2,TRBD1,15
CASSLVSGDGYTF,TGTGCCAGCAGCTTAGTTTCGGGGGATGGCTACACCTTC,TRBV11-2,TRBJ1-2,-,13
CASSPRGQGQRTYNEQFF,TGTGCCAGCAGCCCAAGGGGACAGGGACAAAGGACCTACAATGAGCAGTTCTTC,TRBV11-2,TRBJ2-1,TRBD1,18
CASSQVGRVGEGNQPQHF,TGTGCCAGCAGCCAAGTTGGTCGAGTGGGGGAGGGCAATCAGCCCCAGCATTTT,TRBV4-2,TRBJ1-5,-,18
CASSPGTENTGELFF,TGTGCCAGTAGCCCCGGGACAGAGAACACCGGGGAGCTGTTTTTT,TRBV19,TRBJ2-2,TRBD1,15
CASSLGVFRTEAFF,TGTGCCAGCAGCTTAGGAGTTTTTCGCACTGAAGCTTTCTTT,TRBV7-2,TRBJ1-1,-,14
CARSQGGGYTF,TGTGCCAGAAGCCAGGGCGGAGGCTACACCTTC,TRBV25-1,TRBJ1-2,-,11
CASSQDRYRAGGLVEKLFF,TGTGCCAGCAGCCAAGATCGTTATAGGGCAGGGGGATTGGTTGAAAAACTGTTTTTT,TRBV4-2,TRBJ1-4,TRBD1,19
CASSRWTHSPLHF,TGTGCCAGCAGCAGATGGACACATTCACCCCTCCACTTT,TRBV5-4,TRBJ1-6,-,13
CASRSYAGEAFF,TGTGCCAGCAGGTCCTATGCGGGTGAAGCTTTCTTT,TRBV6-1,TRBJ1-1,-,12
CASSLRSGVGQPQHF,TGTGCCAGCAGTTTAAGGTCAGGGGTGGGACAGCCCCAGCATTTT,TRBV6-5,TRBJ1-5,-,15
CASSQGLKPGVWDGYTF,TGTGCCAGCAGCCAAGGATTAAAGCCGGGGGTCTGGGATGGCTACACCTTC,TRBV14,TRBJ1-2,-,17
CASSLVGNQPQHF,TGTGCCAGCAGTTTGGTAGGCAATCAGCCCCAGCATTTT,TRBV27,TRBJ1-5,-,13
CASSQAPGEAYNSPLHF,TGTGCCAGCAGCCAAGCCCCAGGGGAAGCCTATAATTCACCCCTCCACTTT,TRBV4-2,TRBJ1-6,-,17
CASSPGWGDGYTF,TGTGCCAGCAGCCCTGGCTGGGGCGATGGCTACACCTTC,TRBV7-9,TRBJ1-2,-,13